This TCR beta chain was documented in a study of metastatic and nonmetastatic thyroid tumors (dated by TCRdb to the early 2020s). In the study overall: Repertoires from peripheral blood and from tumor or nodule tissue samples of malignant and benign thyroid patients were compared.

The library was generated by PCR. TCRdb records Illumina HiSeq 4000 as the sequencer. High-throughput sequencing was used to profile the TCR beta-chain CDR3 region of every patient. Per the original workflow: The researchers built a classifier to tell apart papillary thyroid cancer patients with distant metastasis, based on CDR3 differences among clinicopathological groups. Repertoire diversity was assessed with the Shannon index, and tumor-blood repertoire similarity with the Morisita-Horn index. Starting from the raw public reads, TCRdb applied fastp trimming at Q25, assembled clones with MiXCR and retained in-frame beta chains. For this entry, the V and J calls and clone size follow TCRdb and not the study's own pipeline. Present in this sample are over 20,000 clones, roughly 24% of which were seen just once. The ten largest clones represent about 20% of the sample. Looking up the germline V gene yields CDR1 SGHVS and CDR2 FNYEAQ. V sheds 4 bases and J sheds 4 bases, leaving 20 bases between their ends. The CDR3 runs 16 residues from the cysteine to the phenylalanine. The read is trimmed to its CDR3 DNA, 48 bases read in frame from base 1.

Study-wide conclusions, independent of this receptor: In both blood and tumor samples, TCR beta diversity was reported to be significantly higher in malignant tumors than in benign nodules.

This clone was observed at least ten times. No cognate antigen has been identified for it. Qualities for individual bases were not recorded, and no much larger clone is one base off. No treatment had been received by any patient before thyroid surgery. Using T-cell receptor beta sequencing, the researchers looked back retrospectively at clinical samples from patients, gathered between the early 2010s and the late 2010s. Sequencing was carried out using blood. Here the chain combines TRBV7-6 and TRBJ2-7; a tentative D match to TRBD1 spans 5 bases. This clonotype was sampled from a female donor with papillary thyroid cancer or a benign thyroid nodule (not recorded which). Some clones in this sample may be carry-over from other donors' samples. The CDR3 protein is CASSSKVSGLAYEQYF. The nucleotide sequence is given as TGTGCCAGCAGCTCCAAGGTCTCAGGGCTCGCATACGAGCAGTACTTC. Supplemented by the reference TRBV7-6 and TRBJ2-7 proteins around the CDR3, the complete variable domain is GAGVSQSPRYKVTKRGQDVALRCDPISGHVSLYWYRQALGQGPEFLTYFNYEAQQDKSGLPNDRFSAERPEGSISTLTIQRTEQRDSAMYRCASSSKVSGLAYEQYFGPGTRLTVT.